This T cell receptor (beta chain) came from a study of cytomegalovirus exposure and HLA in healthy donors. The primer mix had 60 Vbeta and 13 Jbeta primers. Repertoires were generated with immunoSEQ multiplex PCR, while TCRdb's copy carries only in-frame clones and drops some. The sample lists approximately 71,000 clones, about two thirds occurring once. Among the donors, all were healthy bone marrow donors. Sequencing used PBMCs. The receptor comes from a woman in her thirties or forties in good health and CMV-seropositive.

The CDR3 loop reads CASSDRTSGGNYNEQFF. The CDR3 DNA reads TGCGCCAGCAGTGACCGCACTAGCGGGGGGAACTACAATGAGCAGTTCTTC. The chain links TRBV10-1 to TRBJ2-1; 12 bases match TRBD2. This CDR3 has 17 residues. Germline trimming cut 3 bases from V and 3 bases from J; bases unmatched to any gene: 6. From germline, CDR1 is WNHNN and CDR2 SYGVQD (reference sequence).